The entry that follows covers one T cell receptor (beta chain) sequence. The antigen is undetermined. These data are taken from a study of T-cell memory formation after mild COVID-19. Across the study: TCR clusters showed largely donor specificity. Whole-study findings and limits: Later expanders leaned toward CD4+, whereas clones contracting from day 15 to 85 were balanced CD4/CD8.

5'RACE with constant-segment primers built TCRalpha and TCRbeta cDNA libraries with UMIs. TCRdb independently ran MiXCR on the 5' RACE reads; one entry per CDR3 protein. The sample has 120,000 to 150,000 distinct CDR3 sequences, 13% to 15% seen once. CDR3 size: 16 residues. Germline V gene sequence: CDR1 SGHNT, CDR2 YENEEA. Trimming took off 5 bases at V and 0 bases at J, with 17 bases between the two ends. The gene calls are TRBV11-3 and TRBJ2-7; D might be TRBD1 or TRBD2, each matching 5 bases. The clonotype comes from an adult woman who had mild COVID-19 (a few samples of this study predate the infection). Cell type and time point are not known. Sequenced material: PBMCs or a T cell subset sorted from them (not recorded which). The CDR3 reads CASSRAAGRLSYEQYF. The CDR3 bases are TGTGCCAGCAGCCGAGCGGCAGGGCGGCTCTCCTACGAGCAGTACTTC.